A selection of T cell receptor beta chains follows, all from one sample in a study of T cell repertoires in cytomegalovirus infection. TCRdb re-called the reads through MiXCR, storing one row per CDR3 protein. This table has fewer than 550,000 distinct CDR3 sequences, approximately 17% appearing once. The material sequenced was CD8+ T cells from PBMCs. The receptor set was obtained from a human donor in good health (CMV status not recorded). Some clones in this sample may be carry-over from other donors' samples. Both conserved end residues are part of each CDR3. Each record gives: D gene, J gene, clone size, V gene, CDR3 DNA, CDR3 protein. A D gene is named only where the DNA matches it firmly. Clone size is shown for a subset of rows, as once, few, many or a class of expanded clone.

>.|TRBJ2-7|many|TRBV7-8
TGTGCCAGCAGCTCCACACCCGGATTCTCCTACGAGCAGTACTTC
CASSSTPGFSYEQYF
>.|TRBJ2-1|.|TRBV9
TGTGCCAGCAGCGACCAGCGATCCTACGAGCAGTTCTTC
CASSDQRSYEQFF
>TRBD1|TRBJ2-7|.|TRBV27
TGTGCCAGCAGTTTATCCCTCTCGACAGGGGGTGCGATTTTCTACGAGCAGTACTTC
CASSLSLSTGGAIFYEQYF
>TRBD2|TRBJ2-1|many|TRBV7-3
TGTGCCAGCAGCACCACTAGCGGGAGAGGTAATGAGCAGTTCTTC
CASSTTSGRGNEQFF
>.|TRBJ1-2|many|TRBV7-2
TGTGCCAGCAGCTTAAAACAGGTCGACTATGGCTACACCTTC
CASSLKQVDYGYTF
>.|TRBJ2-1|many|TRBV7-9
TGTGCCAGCAGCCCTTTTAGGAACAATGAGCAGTTCTTC
CASSPFRNNEQFF
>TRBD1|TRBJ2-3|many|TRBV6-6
TGTGCCAGCAGTCAGGACAGGCCTTCCACAGATACGCAGTATTTT
CASSQDRPSTDTQYF
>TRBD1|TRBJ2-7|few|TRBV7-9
TGTGCCAGCAGCTCCCGCCTTTCTAAAACCGGGACAGGGGGCTCCTACGAGCAGTACTTC
CASSSRLSKTGTGGSYEQYF
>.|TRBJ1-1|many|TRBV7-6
TGTGCCAGCAGCTTAGAGAACAAGAACACTGAAGCTTTCTTT
CASSLENKNTEAFF
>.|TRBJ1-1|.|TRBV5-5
TGTGCCAGCACCTATAAAACTGAAGCTTTCTTT
CASTYKTEAFF
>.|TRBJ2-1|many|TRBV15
TGTGCCACCAGCGATCCCGGAAACAATGAGCAGTTCTTC
CATSDPGNNEQFF
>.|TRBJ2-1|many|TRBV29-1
TGCAGCGTTCCTCAGGGCCGTGAGCAGTTCTTC
CSVPQGREQFF
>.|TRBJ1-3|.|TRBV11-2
TGTGCCAGCAGCCCATGGGGGACACCTTCAAATTTGGTTCCAAACACCATATATTTT
CASSPWGTPSNLVPNTIYF
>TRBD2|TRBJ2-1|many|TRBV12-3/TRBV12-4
TGTGCCAGCAGTTACAGCGGGAGCAGCTACAATGAGCAGTTCTTC
CASSYSGSSYNEQFF
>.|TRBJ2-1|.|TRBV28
TGTGCCAGCAGTCCATCGATTTATGAGGGAGATTGGGATGAGCAGTTCTTC
CASSPSIYEGDWDEQFF
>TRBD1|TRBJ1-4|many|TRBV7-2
TGTGCCAGCAGCTTACCCCCACACCCGGACAGGGCAACTAATGAAAAACTGTTTTTT
CASSLPPHPDRATNEKLFF
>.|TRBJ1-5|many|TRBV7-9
TGTGCCAGCAGCTTAGATCGGGCAAGGCCCCAGCATTTT
CASSLDRARPQHF
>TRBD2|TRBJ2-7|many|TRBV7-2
TGTGCCAGCAGCTCGACTAGCGCGACCTCCTACGAGCAGTACTTC
CASSSTSATSYEQYF
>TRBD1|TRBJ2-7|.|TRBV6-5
TGTGCCAGCAGTTCCACCGGGACAGGGGGCGAGCAGTACTTC
CASSSTGTGGEQYF
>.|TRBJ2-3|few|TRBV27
TGTGCCAGCAGTTTACTTCAGGGTCCAGATACGCAGTATTTT
CASSLLQGPDTQYF
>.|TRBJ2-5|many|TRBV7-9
TGTGCCAGCAGCCGTCAGGAGGGAGTCCAAGAGACCCAGTACTTC
CASSRQEGVQETQYF
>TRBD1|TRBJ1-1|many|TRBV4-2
TGTGCCAGCAGCCAAACAGGGGCAACCAACACTGAAGCTTTCTTT
CASSQTGATNTEAFF
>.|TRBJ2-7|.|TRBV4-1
TGTGCCAGCAGCCTCCTGGGGGTTGCCAGCTCCTACGAGCAGTACTTC
CASSLLGVASSYEQYF
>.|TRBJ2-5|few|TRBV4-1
TGCGCCAGCAGCCCTGCACCCCTAAAAGAGACCCAGTACTTC
CASSPAPLKETQYF
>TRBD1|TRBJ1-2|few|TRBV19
TGTGCCAGTAGTTTGACCGGGACAGGTGATAACTATGGCTACACCTTC
CASSLTGTGDNYGYTF
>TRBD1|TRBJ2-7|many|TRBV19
TGTGCCAGTAGTGAACAGGGGAGATTCTCCTACGAGCAGTACTTC
CASSEQGRFSYEQYF
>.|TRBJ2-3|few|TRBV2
TGTGCCAGCAGGGGGAGACCGACAGATACGCAGTATTTT
CASRGRPTDTQYF
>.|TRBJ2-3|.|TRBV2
TGTGCCAGCTCAACTCCTGGGGGGCGGGACACAGATACGCAGTATTTT
CASSTPGGRDTDTQYF
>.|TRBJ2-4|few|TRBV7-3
TGTGCCAGCAGCGTGGGCCCTGAGTACTTC
CASSVGPEYF
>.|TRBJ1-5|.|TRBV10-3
TGTGCCATCAGTGATTCCAGTAGCAATCAGCCCCAGCATTTT
CAISDSSSNQPQHF
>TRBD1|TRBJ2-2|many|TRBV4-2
TGTGCCAGCAGAATGGGACAGGCGAACACCGGGGAGCTGTTTTTT
CASRMGQANTGELFF
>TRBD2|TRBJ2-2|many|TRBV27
TGTGCCAGCAGTTTGACTAGACTAGCGGCGAACACCGGGGAGCTGTTTTTT
CASSLTRLAANTGELFF
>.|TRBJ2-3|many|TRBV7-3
TGTGCCAGCAGCTTAATCAGCACAGATACGCAGTATTTT
CASSLISTDTQYF
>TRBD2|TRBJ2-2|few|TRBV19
TGTGCCAGTAGTATTTATAGCGGGCGCACCGGGGAGCTGTTTTTT
CASSIYSGRTGELFF
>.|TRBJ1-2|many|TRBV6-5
TGTGCCAGCAGTTACTTCGGGTCCAGCGGCTACACCTTC
CASSYFGSSGYTF
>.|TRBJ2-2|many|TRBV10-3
TGTGCCATCAGGGTAGAGACAACCACCGGGGAGCTGTTTTTT
CAIRVETTTGELFF
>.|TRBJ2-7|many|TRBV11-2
TGTGCCAGCAGCTTTAAGGGGTACGAGCAGTACTTC
CASSFKGYEQYF
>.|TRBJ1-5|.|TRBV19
TGTGCCAGTAGTATCCCGACAGGCTATAGCAATCAGCCCCAGCATTTT
CASSIPTGYSNQPQHF
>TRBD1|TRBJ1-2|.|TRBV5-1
TGCGCCAGCAGCTTGGTGACAGGGGGGGACTATGGCTACACCTTC
CASSLVTGGDYGYTF